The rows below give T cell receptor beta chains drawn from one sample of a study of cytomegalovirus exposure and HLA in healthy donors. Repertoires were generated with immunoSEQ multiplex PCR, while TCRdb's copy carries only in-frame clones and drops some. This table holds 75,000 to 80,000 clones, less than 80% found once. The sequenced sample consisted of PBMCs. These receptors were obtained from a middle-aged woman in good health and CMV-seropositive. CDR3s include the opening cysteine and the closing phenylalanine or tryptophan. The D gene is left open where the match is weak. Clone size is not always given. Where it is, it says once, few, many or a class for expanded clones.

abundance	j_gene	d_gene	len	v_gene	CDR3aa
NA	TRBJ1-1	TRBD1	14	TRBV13	CASSEQGANTEAFF
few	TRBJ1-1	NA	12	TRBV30	CAWSTGRGRAFF
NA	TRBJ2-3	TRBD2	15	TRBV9	CASSTLAGGGDTQYF
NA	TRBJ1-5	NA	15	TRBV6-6	CASIDRWQGNQPQHF
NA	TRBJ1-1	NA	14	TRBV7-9	CASSFGGVNTEAFF
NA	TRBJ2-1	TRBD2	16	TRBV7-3	CASSLSSGGGFNEQFF
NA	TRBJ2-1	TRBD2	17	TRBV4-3	CASSQDHFSGGANEQFF
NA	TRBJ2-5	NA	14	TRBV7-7	CASSFDGTSETQYF
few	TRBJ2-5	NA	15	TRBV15	CATSSATGIQETQYF
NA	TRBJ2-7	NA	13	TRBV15	CATSSTPVYEQYF
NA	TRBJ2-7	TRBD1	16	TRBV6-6	CASSQPPGQGPHEQYF
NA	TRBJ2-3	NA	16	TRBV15	CATSRDARSEADTQYF
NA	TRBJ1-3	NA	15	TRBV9	CASSVLGQSGNTIYF
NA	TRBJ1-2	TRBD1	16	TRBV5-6	CASSRLDEGARYGYTF